This TCR beta chain was observed in a study of cytomegalovirus exposure and HLA in healthy donors. CDR1 SGHTA and CDR2 FQGTGA come from the germline V gene. Germline trimming cut 5 bases from V and 7 bases from J; bases unmatched to any gene: 7. The CDR3 covers 13 residues. PCR used 60 Vbeta primers and 13 Jbeta primers. Profiling relied on immunoSEQ multiplex PCR, and the TCRdb table lists in-frame clones only, not all of them. Here the sample table reports around 74,000 clones. Sequenced sample: PBMCs. The gene calls are TRBV7-3 and TRBJ1-1; 7 bases are a match to TRBD1. This receptor was taken from a man aged 50 to 60 in good health and CMV-seropositive. The CDR3: CASSLNRDSEAFF. For the CDR3, the DNA is TGTGCCAGCAGCCTCAACAGGGACAGTGAAGCTTTCTTT.